Presented here are 20 T cell receptor beta chains from one specimen sequenced in a study of vaccination and CD4 T cells after COVID-19. These TCRs are of unknown antigen specificity. Treatment of the sample: approximately nine-day PBMC culture with coronavirus spike peptide pools or control peptides (ViraFEST assay). Sequence data for DNA of cultured CD4+ T cells were generated by the Oncomine TCR Beta short-read assay. TCRdb re-analysed the PCR reads in MiXCR, keeping a single row per CDR3 protein. The sample has 15,000 to 20,000 distinct CDR3 sequences, 63% seen once. Sequencing was performed on CD4+ T cells from blood, cultured in vitro. Receptors originate from a human donor who had recovered from COVID-19.

The V call is TRBV11-2, the J call TRBJ1-1; D is unclear. The CDR3 extends over 14 amino acids. With 5 bases removed from V and 1 base from J, the gap between germline ends came to 11 bases. Germline values: CDR1 SGHAT, CDR2 FQNNGV. The CDR3 loop is CASSDRLTNTEAFF. In DNA form, the CDR3 reads TGTGCCAGCAGCGACCGCCTCACGAACACTGAAGCTTTCTTT.

The chain employs TRBV28 and TRBJ1-2, with D perhaps TRBD1 (5 bases). In germline, CDR1 is MDHEN, CDR2 SYDVKM. This CDR3 comprises 15 residues. The V end was cut by 7 bases, the J end by 3 bases, with 18 bases between. The CDR3 DNA reads as TGTGCCAGCATCTCCCCCTCGTGGGGCGACTATGGCTACACCTTC. This translates into CASISPSWGDYGYTF.

This clonotype was observed once. V gene TRBV28 combines with J gene TRBJ1-3, with 7 bases lining up with TRBD1. This CDR3 comprises 15 residues. After removal of 6 bases from V and 3 bases from J, the junction contained 8 bases not matched to a gene. Per germline, CDR1 MDHEN and CDR2 SYDVKM. DNA for the CDR3: TGTGCCAGCAGCCCTACAGGGGCTAGTGGAAACACCATATATTTT. It codes for CASSPTGASGNTIYF.

The chain links TRBV27 to TRBJ2-5; 10 nucleotides agree with TRBD1. Trimming took 10 bases from V and 5 from J; bases not matched to a gene: 13. The CDR3 is made up of 15 amino acids. Germline V lookup: CDR1 MNHEY, CDR2 SMNVEV (reference sequence). The CDR3 reads CATGTGVLLLETQYF. In DNA, the CDR3 is TGTGCCACCGGGACAGGGGTTCTTCTTCTGGAGACCCAGTACTTC.

The chain combines TRBV6-5 with TRBJ1-5, with a tentative D call TRBD1 (5 bases). Germline V gene data show CDR1 as MNHEY and CDR2 as SVGAGI. CDR3 length equals 15 residues. The V gene lost 0 bases and the J gene lost 4 bases, with 10 bases spanning the gap. CDR3 nucleotide sequence: TGTGCCAGCAGTTACTCGACGGGACGAAATCAGCCCCAGCATTTT. Protein product: CASSYSTGRNQPQHF.

This clonotype has just a few counts. V is TRBV19 and J is TRBJ2-5; 8 bases align to TRBD2. Germline assignment: CDR1 LNHDA and CDR2 SQIVND (reference sequence). CDR3 length: 15 amino acids. The ends lost 3 bases at V and 1 base at J; junction bases unmatched: 4. The CDR3 reads CASSMTGGPQETQYF. CDR3 sequence (DNA): TGTGCCAGTAGTATGACGGGGGGGCCCCAAGAGACCCAGTACTTC.

The V call is TRBV11-2, the J call TRBJ1-2; D may be TRBD1 (6 bases). Trimming pared 3 bases from V and 6 bases from J, leaving 17 bases between. The CDR3 loop spans 15 amino acids. Looked up from germline, CDR1 is SGHAT and CDR2 is FQNNGV. The CDR3 is CASSLINRDSNGYTF. The DNA of the CDR3 is TGTGCCAGCAGCTTGATAAACAGGGATTCTAATGGCTACACCTTC.

The chain's CDR3 is CASRGAAAQETQYF. The CDR3 coding sequence is TGCGCCAGCAGGGGGGCGGCGGCCCAAGAGACCCAGTACTTC. The chain uses TRBV5-1 and TRBJ2-5, with D possibly TRBD1 on 6 matching bases. CDR3 length: 14 residues. In germline, CDR1 is SGHRS, CDR2 YFSETQ. The V end lost 5 bases, the J end lost 1 base, and 12 bases lay between the germline ends.

This clonotype came up a few times. This chain links TRBV6-1 with TRBJ2-1; D is possibly TRBD2 (5 bases). The CDR3 has 11 residues. Trimming removed 7 bases from V and 10 bases from J, with 11 bases in between. CDR1 is MNHNS and CDR2 is SASEGT in the germline V gene. CDR3 sequence reads: CASKSRGEQFF. The CDR3 DNA reads TGTGCCAGCAAATCCCGAGGGGAGCAGTTCTTC.

In its sample, this clonotype was seen once. The rearrangement joins TRBV7-9 to TRBJ2-4, with 10 bases identical to TRBD1. The ends lost 4 bases at V and 3 bases at J; junction bases unmatched: 3. Germline CDR1 and CDR2: SEHNR and FQNEAQ (reference sequence). This CDR3 region has 15 residues. DNA of the CDR3: TGTGCCAGCAGCTACGGACAGGGGGACAAAAACATTCAGTACTTC. This translates into CASSYGQGDKNIQYF.

The chain combines TRBV20-1 with TRBJ2-3, with unresolved D. V lost 5 bases and J 0 bases, leaving 15 bases between the germline ends. CDR1 is DFQATT, CDR2 SNEGSKA, per germline (reference sequence). The CDR3 spans 15 residues. CDR3 coding DNA: TGCAGTGCTTCTACAACAAGGTCTAGCACAGATACGCAGTATTTT. Its protein is CSASTTRSSTDTQYF.

V and J are TRBV7-2 and TRBJ1-1; tentative D call: TRBD1 (6 bases). The CDR3 length is 14 residues. Trimming stripped 5 bases from V and 6 bases from J, with 16 bases between. Germline CDR1 reads SGHTA; CDR2 reads FQGNSA. The CDR3 loop is CASSLRGMGPEAFF. CDR3 nucleotide sequence: TGTGCCAGCAGCCTAAGGGGGATGGGGCCTGAAGCTTTCTTT.

Here the CDR3 DNA reads TGCAGTGCTAGAGTAGAAGGGGGTGGCTACACCTTC. The encoded protein is CSARVEGGGYTF. The gene calls are TRBV20-1 and TRBJ1-2, with D maybe TRBD1 (6 bases). The CDR3 is 12 residues long. Trimming shortened V by 1 base and J by 7 bases, and 10 bases separated the two germline ends. Germline values: CDR1 DFQATT, CDR2 SNEGSKA (reference sequence).

CDR3 sequence reads: CATSNRGAETQYF. The CDR3, as DNA: TGTGCCACCAGCAACAGGGGAGCCGAGACCCAGTACTTC. The chain employs TRBV24-1 and TRBJ2-5; TRBD1 matches at 7 bases. With V trimmed by 7 bases and J by 5 bases, 6 bases remained unmatched. The CDR3 totals 13 residues. The V gene's germline CDR1 is KGHDR and CDR2 SFDVKD.

About this clonotype: One junction end does not reproduce the germline sequence, and a read error may be involved. This rearrangement joins TRBV28 to TRBJ1-2; D is perhaps TRBD1 (6 bases). Per the germline V gene, CDR1 is MDHEN and CDR2 is SYDVKM. There are 13 residues in the CDR3. As DNA, the CDR3 is TGTGCCAGCAGCAAACCCTACCCCGGGGGCTACATCTTC. This translates into CASSKPYPGGYIF.

V and J are TRBV14 and TRBJ1-1, with TRBD1 as a possible D gene (6 bases). The germline V gene has CDR1 SGHDN and CDR2 FVKESK. This CDR3 comprises 14 residues. V gave up 2 bases and J gave up 5 bases, with 12 bases separating them. The CDR3 sequence: CASSQSLRGTEAFF. In DNA, the CDR3 is TGTGCCAGCAGCCAAAGTCTCAGGGGTACTGAAGCTTTCTTT.

A remark on this clonotype: Mismatch with germline at one junction end may stem from a read error. V is TRBV5-3 and J is TRBJ1-2; D perhaps matches TRBD1 (5 bases). TRBV5-3 is an open reading frame whose function is uncertain. The CDR3 length is 11 residues. The CDR3, as DNA: TGTGCCAGCAGCTTGAGGCAGGGAGGGACCTTC. Encoded protein: CASSLRQGGTF.

This clonotype was counted a single time. The chain combines TRBV4-1 with TRBJ1-2; 8 positions match TRBD1. The germline gives CDR1 MGHRA, CDR2 YSYEKL. This CDR3 comprises 16 residues. V gave up 6 bases and J gave up 2 bases; unmatched junction bases: 11. CDR3 protein: CASSTATGGRNYGYTF. In nucleotides, the CDR3 is TGCGCCAGCAGTACAGCTACAGGGGGACGGAACTATGGCTACACCTTC.

V is TRBV28 and J is TRBJ1-1, with D perhaps matching TRBD1 (5 bases). Germline values: CDR1 MDHEN, CDR2 SYDVKM. The CDR3 sequence is 15 residues long. V was cut by 4 bases and J by 1 base, with 13 bases left in between. The CDR3 sequence is CASSSPGGTNTEAFF. In DNA form, the CDR3 reads TGTGCCAGCAGTTCCCCGGGGGGGACGAACACTGAAGCTTTCTTT.

Only a few counts were recorded for this clonotype. The genes are TRBV27 and TRBJ2-7, with D unclear. V shed 5 bases and J shed 3 bases, with 11 bases lying between them. The CDR3 loop spans 13 amino acids. CDR1 MNHEY and CDR2 SMNVEV come from the germline V gene (reference sequence). In nucleotides, the CDR3 is TGTGCCAGCAGTCGGGCTCCAGGCTACGAGCAGTACTTC. This sequence encodes CASSRAPGYEQYF.